This is a list of T cell receptor beta chains from one sample in a study of T cells after yellow fever vaccination. MiXCR, run by TCRdb on the 5' RACE reads, gives a single entry per CDR3 protein. The table lists about 320,000 distinct CDR3 sequences, over 8.5% of them singletons. The input for sequencing was CD4+ T cells sorted from PBMCs, taken 45 days after the yellow fever booster vaccination. The origin of the receptors is a man aged 18 to 35 who received the YFV17D yellow fever vaccine. Both conserved end residues are part of each CDR3. A D gene is named only where the DNA matches it firmly. Rows may omit the clone size; those that give it use once, few, many or a size class.

TRBD2	TRBV4-1	few	TRBJ2-3	CASSQGLLAGRDTQYF	TGCGCCAGCAGCCAAGGCCTGCTAGCGGGGAGGGATACGCAGTATTTT
NA	TRBV5-1	NA	TRBJ1-4	CASSLRGGRPTNEKLFF	TGCGCCAGCAGCTTGAGGGGCGGCAGACCAACTAATGAAAAACTGTTTTTT
NA	TRBV7-2	NA	TRBJ2-1	CASSTRRGDNEQFF	TGTGCCAGCAGCACCCGGAGGGGTGACAATGAGCAGTTCTTC
TRBD2	TRBV12-3/TRBV12-4	many	TRBJ2-5	CASSFSGGEETQYF	TGTGCCAGCAGTTTTAGCGGGGGGGAAGAGACCCAGTACTTC
NA	TRBV29-1	NA	TRBJ1-1	CSVQGGGPEAFF	TGCAGCGTACAGGGCGGTGGGCCTGAAGCTTTCTTT
NA	TRBV7-8	few	TRBJ2-7	CASSLEGARLVPYEQYF	TGTGCCAGCAGCTTAGAAGGAGCGCGACTAGTGCCCTACGAGCAGTACTTC
NA	TRBV14	many	TRBJ2-5	CASSQDRIRAPQETQYF	TGTGCCAGCAGCCAAGATAGGATCCGGGCCCCCCAAGAGACCCAGTACTTC
NA	TRBV6-5	NA	TRBJ2-3	CASRASDDTDTQYF	TGTGCCAGCAGGGCTAGCGACGACACAGATACGCAGTATTTT
NA	TRBV4-3	few	TRBJ1-1	CASSQKPMDQAFF	TGCGCCAGCAGCCAAAAACCTATGGACCAAGCTTTCTTT
NA	TRBV20-1	few	TRBJ2-3	CSARPTADTQYF	TGCAGTGCCAGGCCCACGGCAGATACGCAGTATTTT
NA	TRBV2	few	TRBJ1-4	CAGEDGNEKLFF	TGTGCCGGAGAGGACGGGAATGAAAAACTGTTTTTT
NA	TRBV11-2	many	TRBJ2-5	CASSLVRADHRAQYF	TGTGCCAGCAGCTTAGTTCGGGCAGACCACAGGGCCCAGTACTTC
NA	TRBV6-6	once	TRBJ1-5	CASRAVNQPQHF	TGTGCCAGCAGGGCGGTAAATCAGCCCCAGCATTTT
TRBD1	TRBV25-1	NA	TRBJ2-2	CASSDLYLQGLGELFF	TGTGCCAGCAGTGACTTATACTTACAGGGGCTCGGGGAGCTGTTTTTT
NA	TRBV5-4	NA	TRBJ2-1	CASSQQTGGYNEQFF	TGTGCCAGCAGCCAGCAGACAGGCGGGTACAATGAGCAGTTCTTC
NA	TRBV7-2	NA	TRBJ2-7	CASSSRVMDYEQYF	TGTGCCAGCAGCTCCCGGGTTATGGACTACGAGCAGTACTTC
NA	TRBV20-1	NA	TRBJ2-2	CSARDRRRAGTGELFF	TGCAGTGCTAGAGATCGACGACGGGCTGGGACCGGGGAGCTGTTTTTT
TRBD2	TRBV7-2	few	TRBJ2-3	CASSFLADSTDTQYF	TGTGCCAGCAGCTTCCTAGCGGACAGCACAGATACGCAGTATTTT
TRBD2	TRBV5-5	NA	TRBJ2-5	CASQPPGLAGGAVTQYF	TGTGCCAGCCAACCTCCGGGACTAGCGGGGGGAGCCGTGACCCAGTACTTC
NA	TRBV24-1	once	TRBJ2-3	CATSLSDTQYF	TGTGCCACCAGTCTTTCAGATACGCAGTATTTT
TRBD1	TRBV6-1	few	TRBJ2-5	CASRVGQGWETQYF	TGTGCCAGCAGGGTGGGACAGGGCTGGGAGACCCAGTACTTC
TRBD1	TRBV7-2	few	TRBJ2-5	CASSLGSTGGRETQYF	TGTGCCAGCAGCTTAGGGTCGACAGGGGGCCGGGAGACCCAGTACTTC
NA	TRBV6-2/TRBV6-3	NA	TRBJ1-1	CASSFPGGMNTEAFF	TGTGCCAGCAGTTTTCCGGGGGGAATGAACACTGAAGCTTTCTTT
TRBD1	TRBV7-2	NA	TRBJ2-3	CASSSGGLGYTDTQYF	TGTGCCAGCAGCTCAGGGGGTTTAGGCTACACAGATACGCAGTATTTT
TRBD1	TRBV12-3/TRBV12-4	few	TRBJ2-6	CASSSRPRFGQGLPGANVLTF	TGTGCCAGCAGTTCAAGACCCCGATTCGGACAGGGTCTTCCTGGGGCCAACGTCCTGACTTTC
NA	TRBV11-2	few	TRBJ1-1	CASSMQTHPNTEAFF	TGTGCCAGCAGCATGCAGACGCACCCGAACACTGAAGCTTTCTTT
TRBD1	TRBV28	NA	TRBJ1-2	CASGAGGNYGYTF	TGTGCCAGTGGGGCAGGGGGGAACTATGGCTACACCTTC
NA	TRBV7-8	NA	TRBJ1-5	CASSLIRGNQPQHF	TGTGCCAGCAGCTTAATCCGGGGCAATCAGCCCCAGCATTTT
TRBD1	TRBV5-1	few	TRBJ2-7	CASSWGTGAEQYF	TGCGCCAGCAGCTGGGGGACAGGGGCCGAGCAGTACTTC
NA	TRBV27	NA	TRBJ1-3	CASSPRADTGNTIYF	TGTGCCAGCAGTCCGCGGGCAGATACTGGAAACACCATATATTTT
NA	TRBV12-3/TRBV12-4	NA	TRBJ2-2	CASNGQRTGELFF	TGTGCCAGCAATGGTCAGCGCACCGGGGAGCTGTTTTTT
NA	TRBV5-1	NA	TRBJ1-1	CASSLGTQNTEAFF	TGCGCCAGCAGCTTGGGGACACAAAACACTGAAGCTTTCTTT
NA	TRBV27	many	TRBJ2-2	CASSLNGHGELFF	TGTGCCAGCAGTTTAAATGGGCACGGGGAGCTGTTTTTT
NA	TRBV2	NA	TRBJ2-5	CASNPRLAEETQYF	TGTGCCAGCAACCCTCGCCTGGCCGAAGAGACCCAGTACTTC
NA	TRBV28	NA	TRBJ2-3	CASREVSGGGTQYF	TGTGCCAGCAGGGAGGTTTCAGGGGGAGGTACGCAGTATTTT
NA	TRBV12-3/TRBV12-4	few	TRBJ1-5	CASSLGGVQPQHF	TGTGCCAGCAGTTTAGGGGGGGTTCAGCCCCAGCATTTT
NA	TRBV12-3/TRBV12-4	NA	TRBJ2-3	CASSPGSMDTQYF	TGTGCCAGCAGTCCCGGGAGCATGGATACGCAGTATTTT
TRBD2	TRBV20-1	few	TRBJ2-3	CSAGLAGGSDTQYF	TGCAGTGCCGGACTAGCGGGGGGGTCAGATACGCAGTATTTT
NA	TRBV6-5	few	TRBJ2-5	CASSRRGSWGSGETQYF	TGTGCCAGCAGTCGCCGGGGTAGCTGGGGGTCCGGAGAGACCCAGTACTTC
NA	TRBV4-2	few	TRBJ1-5	CASRPDPAGNQPQHF	TGTGCCAGCAGACCTGACCCGGCGGGGAATCAGCCCCAGCATTTT
NA	TRBV30	few	TRBJ1-2	CAWSARGRPYDGYTF	TGTGCCTGGAGTGCCCGGGGCAGGCCCTACGATGGCTACACCTTC
NA	TRBV7-2	NA	TRBJ1-2	CASSLMANGYTF	TGTGCCAGCAGCTTAATGGCAAACGGCTACACCTTC
NA	TRBV7-2	NA	TRBJ1-2	CASSEQLGNGYTF	TGTGCCAGCAGCGAACAACTAGGAAATGGCTACACCTTC
TRBD1	TRBV29-1	NA	TRBJ2-7	CSVGQASPYEQYF	TGCAGCGTGGGACAGGCATCTCCTTACGAGCAGTACTTC
NA	TRBV2	few	TRBJ1-2	CASSAQGFGFYTF	TGTGCCAGCAGCGCACAGGGTTTTGGGTTCTACACCTTC
NA	TRBV12-3/TRBV12-4	NA	TRBJ2-2	CASSLIRPGELFF	TGTGCCAGCAGTTTGATTAGGCCCGGGGAGCTGTTTTTT
NA	TRBV7-9	few	TRBJ1-1	CASSPGRVMNTEAFF	TGTGCCAGCAGCCCGGGACGGGTCATGAACACTGAAGCTTTCTTT
NA	TRBV10-3	NA	TRBJ1-2	CAISESQGTYGYTF	TGTGCCATCAGTGAGTCGCAGGGAACCTATGGCTACACCTTC
TRBD2	TRBV4-3	few	TRBJ2-3	CASSQDWRTSGGSTDTQYF	TGCGCCAGCAGCCAAGATTGGCGGACTAGCGGGGGAAGCACAGATACGCAGTATTTT
TRBD1	TRBV6-5	many	TRBJ2-7	CASSSDRGYEQYF	TGTGCCAGCAGTTCCGACAGGGGCTACGAGCAGTACTTC
NA	TRBV30	NA	TRBJ1-1	CAWSPDLRYTEAFF	TGTGCCTGGAGTCCGGACCTCCGGTACACTGAAGCTTTCTTT